These 12 T cell receptor beta chains came from one sample sequenced in a study of OX40 agonist ivuxolimab in advanced cancers. The assay was immunoSEQ multiplex PCR, and TCRdb's table has in-frame clones only and misses some. The sample shows about 20,000 clones, roughly 80% of them seen only once. The sequencing here drew on CD4+ or CD8+ T cells sorted from blood, taken in a trial of the OX40 agonist ivuxolimab. Receptor source: an adult with an advanced solid tumor such as melanoma, head and neck, liver or kidney cancer.

This clone came up a few times. The V gene is TRBV13, the J gene TRBJ1-1; a possible D gene is TRBD1 (5 bases). Germline-derived CDR1 and CDR2 are PRHDT and FYEKMQ (reference sequence). V lost 5 bases, J lost 2 bases, and 9 bases lay in between. CDR3 length equals 13 residues. CDR3 in amino acids: CASSGDRNTEAFF. The CDR3 DNA reads as TGTGCCAGCAGCGGCGACAGAAACACTGAAGCTTTCTTT.

This chain connects TRBV25-1 to TRBJ2-1; 9 nucleotides match TRBD1. Trimming cost V 6 bases and J 6 bases; bases outside gene matches: 3. CDR3 size: 13 residues. The germline V gene has CDR1 MGHDK and CDR2 SYGVNS. The CDR3 region has the DNA TGTGCCAGCAGCGCGGGACAGGGCAATGAGCAGTTCTTC. Its protein is CASSAGQGNEQFF.

The J gene is TRBJ2-6, the V gene TRBV7-7; no clear D. The CDR3 runs 18 residues. V was cut by 5 bases and J by 5 bases, with 22 bases left in between. Germline CDR1 and CDR2: SSHAT and FNYEAQ (reference sequence). CDR3 sequence: CASSKVIVPQSRANVLTF. The CDR3 DNA sequence: TGTGCCAGCAGCAAGGTTATAGTGCCACAAAGTCGGGCCAACGTCCTGACTTTC. The whole variable domain, filled in from reference TRBV7-7 and TRBJ2-6, reads GAGVSQSPRYKVTKRGQDVTLRCDPISSHATLYWYQQALGQGPEFLTYFNYEAQPDKSGLPSDRFSAERPEGSISTLTIQRTEQRDSAMYRCASSKVIVPQSRANVLTFGAGSRLTVL.

This clone was seen once. V is TRBV4-3 and J is TRBJ2-1; 8 bases agree with TRBD2. J lost 7 bases, V lost 1 base, and 9 bases had no gene match. Germline V lookup: CDR1 LGHNA, CDR2 YSLEER. CDR3 length: 16 amino acids. In DNA form, the CDR3 reads TGCGCCAGCAGCCAAGGAAGCGGGAGTTGGGGTAATGAGCAGTTCTTC. It codes for CASSQGSGSWGNEQFF.

The chain uses TRBV7-9 and TRBJ2-5; 7 bases agree with TRBD2. The V and J ends lost 11 bases and 2 bases, in that order; junction bases with no gene match: 8. In germline, CDR1 is SEHNR, CDR2 FQNEAQ (reference sequence). CDR3 size: 13 residues. The DNA of the CDR3 is TGTGCCGGCGCGGGAGCCGAACAAGAGACCCAGTACTTC. Its translation is CAGAGAEQETQYF.

Relative to its sample, this clone is medium-sized. V is TRBV2 and J is TRBJ2-5; possible D gene TRBD2, 5 bases. Trimming left V 6 bases short and J 2 bases short, with 13 bases between. The germline V gene encodes CDR1 SNHLY and CDR2 FYNNEI. CDR3 length: 14 residues. CDR3 DNA sequence: TGTGCCAGCAGACCAGACGGAGGACAAGAGACCCAGTACTTC. Translating it yields CASRPDGGQETQYF.

The chain employs TRBV19 and TRBJ1-4; D is unresolved. Germline V gene data show CDR1 as LNHDA and CDR2 as SQIVND (reference sequence). The ends were cut back, 3 bases at V and 4 bases at J, with 6 bases in the middle. The CDR3 spans 13 residues. CDR3 residues: CASSMYSNEKLFF. CDR3 nucleotide sequence: TGTGCCAGTAGTATGTACAGTAATGAAAAACTGTTTTTT.

The genes are TRBV19 and TRBJ1-1; D uncertain. Trimming removed 3 bases at V and 6 bases at J, with 11 bases between. The germline V gene encodes CDR1 LNHDA and CDR2 SQIVND (reference sequence). This CDR3 contains 13 residues. CDR3 sequence reads: CASSMEGRAEAFF. The CDR3 DNA follows: TGTGCCAGTAGTATGGAGGGTCGGGCTGAAGCTTTCTTT.

V and J are TRBV7-6 and TRBJ1-1; no clear D gene. This CDR3 is 12 amino acids long. CDR1 and CDR2 from the germline V gene are SGHVS and FNYEAQ. Deletions cut 5 bases from V and 3 bases from J, with 7 bases between. CDR3 residues: CASSALDTEAFF. CDR3 nucleotide sequence: TGTGCCAGCAGCGCGCTGGACACTGAAGCTTTCTTT. Looking up the rest from reference TRBV7-6 and TRBJ1-1 gives the full variable domain: GAGVSQSPRYKVTKRGQDVALRCDPISGHVSLYWYRQALGQGPEFLTYFNYEAQQDKSGLPNDRFSAERPEGSISTLTIQRTEQRDSAMYRCASSALDTEAFFGQGTRLTVV.

The chain couples TRBV27 to TRBJ2-3, with 9 nucleotides matching TRBD1. In germline, CDR1 is MNHEY, CDR2 SMNVEV (reference sequence). Unmatched junction bases numbered 10, after V lost 6 bases and J lost 3 bases. CDR3 length equals 16 residues. CDR3 sequence reads: CASREGQGLRTDTQYF. DNA of the CDR3: TGTGCCAGCAGGGAAGGACAGGGGCTGAGAACAGATACGCAGTATTTT.

The chain links TRBV7-6 to TRBJ1-3, with 9 bases aligning to TRBD1. The CDR3 has 15 residues. Germline lookup yields CDR1 SGHVS and CDR2 FNYEAQ. The J segment lost 7 bases and the V segment lost 1 base, leaving 5 bases of the junction unmatched. In DNA form, the CDR3 reads TGTGCCAGCAGCTTAGACGGACAGGGGAGGAACACCATATATTTT. It specifies CASSLDGQGRNTIYF.

CDR3 coding DNA: TGTGCCAGCGGCGGACAGCAAGAGACCCAGTACTTC. Translation: CASGGQQETQYF. This sequence joins TRBV9 and TRBJ2-5, with a possible D match to TRBD1 (6 bases). This CDR3 is 12 amino acids long. Trimming took off 7 bases at V and 2 bases at J, with 9 bases between the two ends. CDR1 is SGDLS and CDR2 is YYNGEE in the germline V gene.